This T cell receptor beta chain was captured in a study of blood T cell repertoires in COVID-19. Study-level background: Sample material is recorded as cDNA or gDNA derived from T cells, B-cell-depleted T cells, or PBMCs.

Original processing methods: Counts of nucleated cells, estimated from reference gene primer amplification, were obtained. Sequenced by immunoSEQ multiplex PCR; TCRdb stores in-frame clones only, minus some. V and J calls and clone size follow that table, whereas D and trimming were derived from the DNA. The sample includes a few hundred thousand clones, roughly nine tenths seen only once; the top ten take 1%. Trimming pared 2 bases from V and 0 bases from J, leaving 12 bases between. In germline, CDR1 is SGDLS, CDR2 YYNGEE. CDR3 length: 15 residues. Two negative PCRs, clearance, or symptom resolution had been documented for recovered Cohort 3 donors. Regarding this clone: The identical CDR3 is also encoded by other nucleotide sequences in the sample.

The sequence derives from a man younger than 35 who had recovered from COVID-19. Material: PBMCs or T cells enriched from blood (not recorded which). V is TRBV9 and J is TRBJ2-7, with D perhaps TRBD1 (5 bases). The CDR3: CASSVGDSFSYEQYF. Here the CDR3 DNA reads TGTGCCAGCAGCGTTGGAGACAGCTTCTCCTACGAGCAGTACTTC.